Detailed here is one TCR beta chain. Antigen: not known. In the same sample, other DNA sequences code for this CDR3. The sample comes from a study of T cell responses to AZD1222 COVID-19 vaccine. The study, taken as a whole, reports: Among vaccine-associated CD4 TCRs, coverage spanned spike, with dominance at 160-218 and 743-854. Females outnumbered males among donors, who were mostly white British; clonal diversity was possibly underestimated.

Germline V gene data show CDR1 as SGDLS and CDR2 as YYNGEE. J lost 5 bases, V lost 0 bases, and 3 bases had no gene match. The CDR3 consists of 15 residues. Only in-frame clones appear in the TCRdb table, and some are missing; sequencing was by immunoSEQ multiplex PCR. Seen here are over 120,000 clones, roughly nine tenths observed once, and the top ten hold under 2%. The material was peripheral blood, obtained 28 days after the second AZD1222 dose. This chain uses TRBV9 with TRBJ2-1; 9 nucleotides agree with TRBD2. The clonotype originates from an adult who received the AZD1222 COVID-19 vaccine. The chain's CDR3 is CASSVVAGADNEQFF. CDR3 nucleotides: TGTGCCAGCAGCGTAGTAGCGGGAGCCGACAATGAGCAGTTCTTC. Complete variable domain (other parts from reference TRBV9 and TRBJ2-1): DSGVTQTPKHLITATGQRVTLRCSPRSGDLSVYWYQQSLDQGLQFLIQYYNGEERAKGNILERFSAQQFPDLHSELNLSSLELGDSALYFCASSVVAGADNEQFFGPGTRLTVL.